Listed below are T cell receptor beta chains from one sample, sequenced in a study of T cells in Graves' hyperthyroidism and ophthalmopathy. TCRdb re-called the multiplex PCR reads through MiXCR, storing one row per CDR3 protein. The profile shows 360,000 or so distinct CDR3 sequences, around 18% of them singletons. The sequenced sample consisted of blood. The receptors were sampled from a middle-aged woman with Graves' ophthalmopathy. The CDR3 runs from the conserved cysteine through the conserved F or W. The order of the fields is CDR3 protein, CDR3 DNA, V gene, clone size, CDR3 length, J gene, D gene. The D gene is left open where the match is weak. The listing skips clone size in some rows; elsewhere it reads once, few, many or a size class.

CASDDSLLLNYGYTF	TGTGCCAGCGACGACAGCCTGCTTCTGAACTATGGCTACACCTTC	TRBV6-5	many	15	TRBJ1-2	.
CASRDIAGVSPYEQYF	TGTGCCAGCAGAGATATAGCGGGAGTCAGTCCCTACGAGCAGTACTTC	TRBV6-2/TRBV6-3	many	16	TRBJ2-7	TRBD2
CASSIIPTGELFF	TGTGCCAGTAGTATTATTCCGACCGGGGAGCTGTTTTTT	TRBV19	many	13	TRBJ2-2	.
CASSFLQGRIDEQYF	TGTGCCAGCAGTTTCCTCCAGGGACGTATCGACGAGCAGTACTTC	TRBV28	many	15	TRBJ2-7	.
CSVEGPPETQYF	TGCAGCGTGGAGGGACCCCCAGAGACCCAGTACTTC	TRBV29-1	few	12	TRBJ2-5	.
CASIGRDRAFYGYTF	TGTGCCAGCATTGGCCGGGACAGGGCTTTTTATGGCTACACCTTC	TRBV28	.	15	TRBJ1-2	TRBD1
CASSFDRYEQYF	TGTGCCAGCAGCTTTGACAGATACGAGCAGTACTTC	TRBV5-5	many	12	TRBJ2-7	.
CASSPTTHAYEQYF	TGTGCCAGCAGCCCGACGACCCATGCCTACGAGCAGTACTTC	TRBV13	many	14	TRBJ2-7	.
CSAPSPSGSSYEQYF	TGCAGTGCTCCTTCCCCCTCGGGAAGCTCCTACGAGCAGTACTTC	TRBV20-1	.	15	TRBJ2-7	.
CASSLEGTGRAEAFF	TGTGCCAGCAGCTTAGAGGGGACAGGTCGGGCTGAAGCTTTCTTT	TRBV13	.	15	TRBJ1-1	TRBD1
CASSGSLPYEQYF	TGCGCCAGCAGCGGGTCCCTTCCCTACGAGCAGTACTTC	TRBV10-1	many	13	TRBJ2-7	.
CASSPGGANNSPLHF	TGTGCCAGCAGCCCAGGGGGAGCTAATAATTCACCCCTCCACTTT	TRBV9	many	15	TRBJ1-6	TRBD1
CASSTGLAGESREQYF	TGCGCCAGCAGCACGGGACTAGCGGGAGAATCGAGAGAGCAGTACTTC	TRBV5-1	many	16	TRBJ2-7	TRBD2
CAIRGTSAGVGYEQYF	TGTGCCATCAGGGGGACTAGCGCCGGGGTGGGGTACGAGCAGTACTTC	TRBV10-3	.	16	TRBJ2-7	TRBD2
CASSEGGGQETQYF	TGTGCCAGCAGTGAAGGGGGGGGCCAAGAGACCCAGTACTTC	TRBV6-1	many	14	TRBJ2-5	TRBD2
CASTGGTYEQYF	TGTGCCAGCACCGGCGGAACCTACGAGCAGTACTTC	TRBV6-2/TRBV6-3	many	12	TRBJ2-7	.
CASSRTGGTHEQYF	TGTGCCAGCAGCCGGACAGGGGGTACCCACGAGCAGTACTTC	TRBV7-2	many	14	TRBJ2-7	TRBD1
CASTTDPLYEQYF	TGTGCCAGCACGACGGATCCCCTCTACGAGCAGTACTTC	TRBV28	.	13	TRBJ2-7	.
CASSYSQGWYGYTF	TGTGCCAGCAGTTACTCACAGGGGTGGTATGGCTACACCTTC	TRBV6-5	many	14	TRBJ1-2	TRBD1
CASSIGVFSNQPQHF	TGTGCCAGTAGTATTGGGGTGTTTAGCAATCAGCCCCAGCATTTT	TRBV19	.	15	TRBJ1-5	.
CASSLARTGRGETQYF	TGTGCCAGCAGTTTAGCGAGGACAGGGAGGGGAGAGACCCAGTACTTC	TRBV12-3/TRBV12-4	many	16	TRBJ2-5	.
CASSLDSGTQETQYF	TGTGCCAGCAGCTTAGATTCGGGAACTCAAGAGACCCAGTACTTC	TRBV7-2	many	15	TRBJ2-5	.
CASSTTDSPKNIQYF	TGTGCCAGCAGTACCACGGATTCCCCCAAAAACATTCAGTACTTC	TRBV12-3/TRBV12-4	.	15	TRBJ2-4	.
CSARDGDFYEQYF	TGCAGTGCTAGAGATGGCGATTTCTACGAGCAGTACTTC	TRBV20-1	few	13	TRBJ2-7	.
CASSFVNYEQYF	TGTGCCAGCAGCTTCGTCAACTACGAGCAGTACTTC	TRBV11-2	many	12	TRBJ2-7	.
CASSLEVAEVSYEQYF	TGTGCCAGCAGCTTAGAAGTAGCGGAGGTCTCCTACGAGCAGTACTTC	TRBV11-2	.	16	TRBJ2-7	.
CASTQLGGSRGYTF	TGTGCCAGCACCCAACTCGGGGGGTCTCGGGGCTACACCTTC	TRBV7-9	few	14	TRBJ1-2	.
CASSRKPRLSAYEQYF	TGTGCCAGCAGCCGAAAGCCGCGTCTCTCCGCCTACGAGCAGTACTTC	TRBV7-8	many	16	TRBJ2-7	.
CASSGYKGRPQHF	TGTGCCAGCAGTGGCTACAAGGGGAGGCCCCAGCATTTT	TRBV6-1	many	13	TRBJ1-5	.
CASSLVFEFARELFF	TGTGCCAGCAGCTTGGTCTTTGAGTTCGCCAGGGAGCTGTTTTTT	TRBV7-8	many	15	TRBJ2-2	.
CASSLGRVNTEAFF	TGCGCCAGCAGCTTGGGACGAGTTAACACTGAAGCTTTCTTT	TRBV5-1	many	14	TRBJ1-1	.
CASSLGVRGRTGELFF	TGTGCCAGCAGCTTAGGTGTCAGGGGGAGGACCGGGGAGCTGTTTTTT	TRBV7-6	many	16	TRBJ2-2	.
CASSPGAGSSYEQYF	TGTGCCAGTAGCCCCGGGGCAGGGAGCTCCTACGAGCAGTACTTC	TRBV19	few	15	TRBJ2-7	.
CASSIRTGRSGNIQYF	TGTGCCAGCAGCATTAGGACAGGGCGATCGGGAAACATTCAGTACTTC	TRBV7-2	many	16	TRBJ2-4	TRBD1
CASTFQGASRNYGYTF	TGTGCCAGCACTTTCCAGGGGGCATCAAGAAACTATGGCTACACCTTC	TRBV28	.	16	TRBJ1-2	TRBD1
CSARGGLAGFTYEQYF	TGCAGTGCTCGGGGAGGACTAGCGGGATTCACCTACGAGCAGTACTTC	TRBV20-1	many	16	TRBJ2-7	TRBD2
CASSRRQGVVWATAFF	TGTGCCAGCAGTCGCCGACAGGGGGTTGTTTGGGCGACAGCTTTCTTT	TRBV12-3/TRBV12-4	.	16	TRBJ1-1	TRBD1